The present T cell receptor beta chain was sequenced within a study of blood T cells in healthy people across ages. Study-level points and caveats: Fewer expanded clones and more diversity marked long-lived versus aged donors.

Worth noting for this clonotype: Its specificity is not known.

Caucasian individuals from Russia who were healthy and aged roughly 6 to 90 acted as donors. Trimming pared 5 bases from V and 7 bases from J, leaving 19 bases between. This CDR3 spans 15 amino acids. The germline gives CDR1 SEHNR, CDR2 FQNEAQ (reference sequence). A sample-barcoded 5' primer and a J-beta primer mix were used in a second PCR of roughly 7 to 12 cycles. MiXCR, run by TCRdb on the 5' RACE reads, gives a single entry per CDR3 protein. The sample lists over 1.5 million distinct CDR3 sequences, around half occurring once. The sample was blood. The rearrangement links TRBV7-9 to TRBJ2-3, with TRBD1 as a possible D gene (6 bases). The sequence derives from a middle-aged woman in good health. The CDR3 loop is CASSLRTVPSHTQYF. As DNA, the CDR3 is TGTGCCAGCAGCCTAAGGACAGTTCCGTCGCATACGCAGTATTTT.